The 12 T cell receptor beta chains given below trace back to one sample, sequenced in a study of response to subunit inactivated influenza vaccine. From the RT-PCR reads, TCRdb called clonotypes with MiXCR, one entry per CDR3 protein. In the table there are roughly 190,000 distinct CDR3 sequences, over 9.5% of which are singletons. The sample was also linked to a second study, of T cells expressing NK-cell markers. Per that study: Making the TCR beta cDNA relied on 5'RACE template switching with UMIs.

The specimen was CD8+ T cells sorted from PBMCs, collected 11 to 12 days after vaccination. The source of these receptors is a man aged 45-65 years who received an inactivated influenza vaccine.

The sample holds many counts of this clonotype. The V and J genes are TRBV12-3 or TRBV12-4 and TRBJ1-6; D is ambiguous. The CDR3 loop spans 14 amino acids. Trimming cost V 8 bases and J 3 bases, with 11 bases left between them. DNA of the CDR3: TGTGCCAGCTCCCCGGCCAGCTATAATTCACCCCTCCACTTT. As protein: CASSPASYNSPLHF.

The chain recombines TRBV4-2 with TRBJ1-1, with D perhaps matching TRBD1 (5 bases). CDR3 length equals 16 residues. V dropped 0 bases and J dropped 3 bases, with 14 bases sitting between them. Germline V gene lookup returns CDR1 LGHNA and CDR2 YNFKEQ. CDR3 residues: CASSQDPPTGHTEAFF. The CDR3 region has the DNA TGTGCCAGCAGCCAAGATCCCCCCACAGGACACACTGAAGCTTTCTTT.

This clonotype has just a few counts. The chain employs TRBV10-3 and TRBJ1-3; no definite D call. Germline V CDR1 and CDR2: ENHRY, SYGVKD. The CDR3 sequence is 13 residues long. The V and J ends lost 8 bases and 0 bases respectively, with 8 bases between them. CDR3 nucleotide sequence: TGTGCCATCCTAGCGAGCTCTGGAAACACCATATATTTT. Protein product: CAILASSGNTIYF.

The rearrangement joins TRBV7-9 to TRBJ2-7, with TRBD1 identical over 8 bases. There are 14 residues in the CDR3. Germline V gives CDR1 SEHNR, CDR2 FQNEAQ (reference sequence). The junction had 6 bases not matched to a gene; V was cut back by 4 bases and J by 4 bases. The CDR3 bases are TGTGCCAGCAGCTCCGGACAGGGCTATTACGAGCAGTACTTC. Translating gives CASSSGQGYYEQYF.

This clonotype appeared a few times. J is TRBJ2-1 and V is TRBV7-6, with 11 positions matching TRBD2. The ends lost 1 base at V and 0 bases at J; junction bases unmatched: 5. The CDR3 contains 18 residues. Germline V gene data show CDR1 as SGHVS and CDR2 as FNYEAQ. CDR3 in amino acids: CASSLGASGGHSYNEQFF. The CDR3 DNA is TGTGCCAGCAGCTTAGGGGCTAGCGGGGGGCACTCCTACAATGAGCAGTTCTTC.

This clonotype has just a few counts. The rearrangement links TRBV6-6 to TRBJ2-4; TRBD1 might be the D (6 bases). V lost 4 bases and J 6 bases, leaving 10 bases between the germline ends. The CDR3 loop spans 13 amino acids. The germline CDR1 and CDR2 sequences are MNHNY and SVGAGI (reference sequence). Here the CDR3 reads CASSSTGPNIQYF. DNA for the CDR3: TGTGCCAGCAGTTCGACAGGCCCAAACATTCAGTACTTC.

CDR3 coding DNA: TGTGCCAGCAGCCAAGCAGGGGGCGAGAATCAGCCCCAGCATTTT. Protein: CASSQAGGENQPQHF. V and J are TRBV3-1 and TRBJ1-5; 8 bases map to TRBD1. The CDR3 is made up of 15 amino acids. V dropped 1 base and J dropped 4; count of bases not matched to a gene: 3. Per the germline V gene, CDR1 is LGHDT and CDR2 is YNNKEL (reference sequence).

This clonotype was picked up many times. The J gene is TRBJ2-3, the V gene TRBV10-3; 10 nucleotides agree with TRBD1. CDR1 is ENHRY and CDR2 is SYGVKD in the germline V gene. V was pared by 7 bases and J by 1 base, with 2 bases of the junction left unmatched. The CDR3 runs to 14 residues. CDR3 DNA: TGTGCCATCACCGGGACAGGGGGCACAGATACGCAGTATTTT. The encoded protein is CAITGTGGTDTQYF.

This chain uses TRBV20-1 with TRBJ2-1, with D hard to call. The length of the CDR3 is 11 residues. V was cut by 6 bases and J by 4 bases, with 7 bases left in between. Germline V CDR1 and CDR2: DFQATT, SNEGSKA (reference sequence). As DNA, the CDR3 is TGCAGTGCCGACTTTTACAATGAGCAGTTCTTC. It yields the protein CSADFYNEQFF.

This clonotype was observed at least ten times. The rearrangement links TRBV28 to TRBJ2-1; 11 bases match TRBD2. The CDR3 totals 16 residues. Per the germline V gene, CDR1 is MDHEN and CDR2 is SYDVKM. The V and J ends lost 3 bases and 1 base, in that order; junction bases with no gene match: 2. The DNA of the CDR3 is TGTGCCAGCAGTTTCGTAGCGGGAGGGTCCTACAATGAGCAGTTCTTC. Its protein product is CASSFVAGGSYNEQFF.

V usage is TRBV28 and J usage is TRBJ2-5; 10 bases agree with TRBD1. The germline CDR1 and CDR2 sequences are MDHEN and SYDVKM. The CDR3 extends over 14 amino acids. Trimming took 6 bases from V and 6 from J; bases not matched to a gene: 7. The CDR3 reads CASRPGQGGQTQYF. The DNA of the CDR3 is TGTGCCAGCAGACCAGGACAGGGGGGACAGACCCAGTACTTC.

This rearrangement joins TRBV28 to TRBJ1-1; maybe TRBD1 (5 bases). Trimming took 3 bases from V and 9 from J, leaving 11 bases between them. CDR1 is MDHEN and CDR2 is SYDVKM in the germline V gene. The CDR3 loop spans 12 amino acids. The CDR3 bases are TGTGCCAGCAGTTTCCGGGGCTCGAAAGCTTTCTTT. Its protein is CASSFRGSKAFF.